These 30 T cell receptor beta chains were all obtained from the same sample, sequenced in a study of T cells in tumors after PD-1 blockade. Sequenced by immunoSEQ multiplex PCR; TCRdb stores in-frame clones only, minus some. The data show about 59,000 clones, about four fifths seen once. This specimen was PBMCs, taken before anti-PD-1 treatment. The source of these receptors is a human donor with basal cell carcinoma.

The V gene is TRBV30, the J gene TRBJ1-3; D possibly corresponds to TRBD1 (6 bases). The CDR3 consists of 15 residues. Between the trimmed V and J ends, which lost 3 bases and 0 bases, there was a span of 12 bases. CDR1 is GTSNPN, CDR2 SVGIG, per germline (reference sequence). The DNA of the CDR3 is TGTGCCTGGAGGGGCAGGGGAATCTCTGGAAACACCATATATTTT. It translates to CAWRGRGISGNTIYF.

V and J are TRBV6-6 and TRBJ2-6; 14 positions match TRBD2. The CDR3 covers 16 residues. V lost 7 bases, J lost 3 bases, and 2 bases stayed unmatched. Germline V lookup: CDR1 MNHNY, CDR2 SVGAGI (reference sequence). The CDR3 coding sequence is TGTGCCAGCACCGGACTAGCGGGGGGTGGGGCCAACGTCCTGACTTTC. Its protein is CASTGLAGGGANVLTF.

This rearrangement joins TRBV6-6 to TRBJ2-5, with 7 bases aligning to TRBD1. The CDR3 loop spans 16 amino acids. CDR1 is MNHNY and CDR2 is SVGAGI in the germline V gene (reference sequence). With V trimmed by 1 base and J by 5 bases, 10 bases remained unmatched. The CDR3 reads CASSYYWAGGTETQYF. The CDR3 nucleotides read TGTGCCAGCAGTTACTATTGGGCAGGGGGTACGGAGACCCAGTACTTC.

The J gene is TRBJ2-3, the V gene TRBV30; D remains unclear. Germline CDR1 and CDR2: GTSNPN and SVGIG (reference sequence). Trimming removed 3 bases from V and 2 bases from J, with 15 bases in between. CDR3 length: 15 amino acids. The CDR3 DNA reads TGTGCCTGGAGACGTCTGAGCGCCTCCACAGATACGCAGTATTTT. Residues: CAWRRLSASTDTQYF.

In its sample, this clone was seen a few times. The chain uses TRBV30 and TRBJ2-1; D unresolved. The germline V gene encodes CDR1 GTSNPN and CDR2 SVGIG (reference sequence). The CDR3 consists of 12 residues. The V gene lost 0 bases and the J gene lost 8 bases, with 8 bases spanning the gap. This chain's CDR3 is CAWSVVYDEQFF. Here the CDR3 DNA reads TGTGCCTGGAGTGTCGTATACGATGAGCAGTTCTTC.

This clone was seen a single time. V and J are TRBV7-3 and TRBJ1-3; 8 bases match TRBD1. V shed 5 bases and J 0 bases; nucleotides not matched to a gene: 6. The germline gives CDR1 SGHTA, CDR2 FQGTGA. The CDR3 is 16 residues long. In nucleotides, the CDR3 is TGTGCCAGCAGCCCAGGGGGCAGGTCCTCTGGAAACACCATATATTTT. It yields the protein CASSPGGRSSGNTIYF.

V gene TRBV5-4 combines with J gene TRBJ1-6; D may be TRBD1 (5 bases). V shed 0 bases and J shed 9 bases, with 10 bases lying between them. Looked up from germline, CDR1 is SGHNT and CDR2 is YYREEE (reference sequence). The CDR3 contains 14 residues. The CDR3, as DNA: TGTGCCAGCAGCTTGGATCAGGGACCTTCACCCCTCCACTTT. Translating gives CASSLDQGPSPLHF. Based on the CDR3 plus reference TRBV5-4 and TRBJ1-6, the full variable domain is ETGVTQSPTHLIKTRGQQVTLRCSSQSGHNTVSWYQQALGQGPQFIFQYYREEENGRGNFPPRFSGLQFPNYSSELNVNALELDDSALYLCASSLDQGPSPLHFGNGTRLTVT.

The genes are TRBV5-6 and TRBJ1-1; D gene uncertain. The CDR3 loop spans 16 amino acids. Trimming left V 0 bases short and J 0 bases short, with 12 bases between. Germline CDR1 SGHDT, CDR2 YYEEEE. CDR3 DNA sequence: TGTGCCAGCAGCTTGGATGCACAGTACATGAACACTGAAGCTTTCTTT. This translates into CASSLDAQYMNTEAFF.

This clone was detected once. The rearrangement joins TRBV3-1 (or the pseudogene TRBV3-2) to TRBJ2-2, with 8 nucleotides matching TRBD2. The CDR3 extends over 14 amino acids. CDR1 and CDR2 (germline): LGHDT, YNNKEL (reference sequence). V lost 1 base to trimming and J lost 7 bases; unmatched junction nucleotides: 2. CDR3 protein: CASSQGTSIGELFF. The CDR3 coding sequence is TGTGCCAGCAGCCAAGGGACTAGCATCGGGGAGCTGTTTTTT.

This chain links TRBV3-1 (or the pseudogene TRBV3-2) with TRBJ2-1, with D uncertain. The V and J ends lost 0 bases and 7 bases respectively, with 7 bases between them. CDR3 length equals 13 residues. From germline, CDR1 is LGHDT and CDR2 YNNKEL (reference sequence). Here the CDR3 DNA reads TGTGCCAGCAGCCAAGATGCCAGAAATGAGCAGTTCTTC. Its protein is CASSQDARNEQFF.

The chain employs TRBV3-1 (or the pseudogene TRBV3-2) and TRBJ1-5; D possibly corresponds to TRBD1 (6 bases). V lost 4 bases and J 7 bases, leaving 20 bases between the germline ends. The CDR3 runs to 16 residues. CDR1 and CDR2 from the germline V gene are LGHDT and YNNKEL (reference sequence). This chain's CDR3 is CASSLLPGAAGQPQHF. In DNA form, the CDR3 reads TGTGCCAGCAGCCTACTCCCGGGGGCGGCGGGCCAGCCCCAGCATTTT.

The genes are TRBV5-1 and TRBJ1-3, with no clear D. The CDR3 runs 15 residues. Between the trimmed V and J ends, which lost 0 bases and 7 bases, there was a span of 14 bases. The germline V gene encodes CDR1 SGHRS and CDR2 YFSETQ. This CDR3 is CASSLGTGDGNTIYF. The CDR3 bases are TGCGCCAGCAGCTTGGGAACGGGTGACGGTAACACCATATATTTT.

The chain uses TRBV7-2 and TRBJ1-1, with 7 positions matching TRBD1. Trimming at V came to 3 bases and at J to 1 base, leaving 2 bases not matched to a gene. The V gene's germline CDR1 is SGHTA and CDR2 FQGNSA. The CDR3 contains 14 residues. In nucleotides, the CDR3 is TGTGCCAGCAGCTTCCGACAGGGGAACACTGAAGCTTTCTTT. It specifies CASSFRQGNTEAFF.

The rearrangement uses TRBV7-9 and TRBJ2-2, with TRBD2 matching 8 bases. The germline V gene encodes CDR1 SEHNR and CDR2 FQNEAQ (reference sequence). J gave up 7 bases and V 4 bases, and 5 bases lay outside the gene matches. This CDR3 comprises 14 residues. CDR3 nucleotides: TGTGCCAGCAGCTGGACTAGCATCGGCGGGGAGCTGTTTTTT. Protein sequence: CASSWTSIGGELFF.

The chain carries TRBV29-1 and TRBJ2-7; 14 nucleotides line up with TRBD2. Germline CDR1 SQVTM, CDR2 ANQGSEA. J lost 3 bases, V lost 6 bases, and 13 bases had no gene match. The CDR3 is made up of 17 amino acids. CDR3 nucleotides: TGCAGCGTGGCCGGACTAGCGGGGGGCGTTCGAAACTACGAGCAGTACTTC. This encodes CSVAGLAGGVRNYEQYF.

V and J are TRBV9 and TRBJ2-3, with D possibly matching TRBD1 (5 bases). This CDR3 has 16 residues. Trimming stripped 0 bases from V and 5 bases from J, with 16 bases between. In germline, CDR1 is SGDLS, CDR2 YYNGEE. CDR3 bases: TGTGCCAGCAGCGTAGAGATTGGCAGGGTTTTAGATACGCAGTATTTT. The encoded protein is CASSVEIGRVLDTQYF. The full variable domain, with the rest looked up from reference TRBV9 and TRBJ2-3, is DSGVTQTPKHLITATGQRVTLRCSPRSGDLSVYWYQQSLDQGLQFLIQYYNGEERAKGNILERFSAQQFPDLHSELNLSSLELGDSALYFCASSVEIGRVLDTQYFGPGTRLTVL.

A note on this clone: Other DNA sequences of this sample code for an identical CDR3. The V and J genes are TRBV7-6 and TRBJ1-2; the match to TRBD1 covers 10 bases. This CDR3 comprises 15 residues. Germline CDR1 is SGHVS and CDR2 is FNYEAQ. With V trimmed by 5 bases and J by 2 bases, 5 bases remained unmatched. The CDR3 nucleotides are TGTGCCAGCAGCCGACTGGACAGGGGGAACTATGGCTACACCTTC. As protein: CASSRLDRGNYGYTF.

This clone was recorded a few times. A junction boundary mismatches the germline segment, possibly from a read error. The CDR3 sequence is CASSTGLSGTGELFF. Written as DNA, the CDR3 is TGTGCTAGCAGCACTGGACTTTCCGGCACCGGGGAGCTGTTTTTT. The V and J genes are TRBV7-7 and TRBJ2-2; D might be TRBD2 (5 bases). The CDR3 runs 15 residues. Germline lookup yields CDR1 SSHAT and CDR2 FNYEAQ (reference sequence).

This clone was observed once. The rearrangement uses TRBV5-1 and TRBJ2-2; D gene unclear. V was shortened by 7 bases and J by 9 bases, with 10 bases between the two germline ends. The germline CDR1 and CDR2 sequences are SGHRS and YFSETQ. The CDR3 extends over 11 amino acids. The CDR3 loop reads CASALNRELFF. CDR3 bases: TGCGCCAGCGCCCTGAACCGGGAGCTGTTTTTT.

This clone was seen once. The gene calls are TRBV5-4 and TRBJ1-6; 8 bases align to TRBD1. The CDR3 extends over 14 amino acids. CDR1 is SGHNT, CDR2 YYREEE, per germline (reference sequence). Germline trimming cut 3 bases from V and 10 bases from J; bases unmatched to any gene: 6. The CDR3 region is CASSSPGGISPLHF. The CDR3 coding sequence is TGTGCCAGCAGCTCCCCAGGGGGCATCTCACCCCTCCACTTT.

The chain combines TRBV6-5 with TRBJ1-5; D gene uncertain. In germline, CDR1 is MNHEY, CDR2 SVGAGI. The CDR3 runs to 14 residues. V was pared by 5 bases and J by 0 bases, with 8 bases between. DNA for the CDR3: TGTGCCAGCAGTAAGAGCTTTAGCAATCAGCCCCAGCATTTT. It yields the protein CASSKSFSNQPQHF.

The chain links TRBV3-1 (or the pseudogene TRBV3-2) to TRBJ1-5; TRBD1 is a possible D gene (5 bases). The germline CDR1 and CDR2 sequences are LGHDT and YNNKEL (reference sequence). The CDR3 consists of 17 residues. V was cut by 0 bases and J by 4 bases, with 16 bases left in between. The CDR3 protein is CASSQDFAGGGNQPQHF. CDR3 coding DNA: TGTGCCAGCAGCCAAGATTTTGCGGGCGGGGGTAATCAGCCCCAGCATTTT.

The rearrangement joins TRBV29-1 to TRBJ1-4; D not certain. The CDR3 contains 15 residues. Looked up from germline, CDR1 is SQVTM and CDR2 is ANQGSEA. Trimming took 2 bases from V and 8 from J, leaving 18 bases between them. The CDR3 nucleotides read TGCAGCGTTGAACCGGAACCGGGCCGGGGAGAAAAACTGTTTTTT. Protein product: CSVEPEPGRGEKLFF. The whole variable domain, filled in from reference TRBV29-1 and TRBJ1-4, reads SAVISQKPSRDICQRGTSLTIQCQVDSQVTMMFWYRQQPGQSLTLIATANQGSEATYESGFVIDKFPISRPNLTFSTLTVSNMSPEDSSIYLCSVEPEPGRGEKLFFGSGTQLSVL.

The gene calls are TRBV9 and TRBJ2-3; either TRBD1 or TRBD2 may fit D (5 bases each). Germline assignment: CDR1 SGDLS and CDR2 YYNGEE. There are 15 residues in the CDR3. Trimming cost V 0 bases and J 0 bases, with 8 bases left between them. The CDR3 loop reads CASSVAGRSTDTQYF. CDR3 DNA sequence: TGTGCCAGCAGCGTAGCGGGGCGAAGCACAGATACGCAGTATTTT.

This chain joins TRBV19 and TRBJ1-4; 7 nucleotides align to TRBD1. CDR1 LNHDA and CDR2 SQIVND come from the germline V gene (reference sequence). The CDR3 extends over 15 amino acids. Trimming took 5 bases from V and 0 from J; bases not matched to a gene: 3. The CDR3: CASSLQGATNEKLFF. CDR3 sequence (DNA): TGTGCCAGTAGTCTTCAGGGGGCAACTAATGAAAAACTGTTTTTT.

This clone has just one count. The chain recombines TRBV6-5 with TRBJ1-1; 7 positions match TRBD1. CDR1 and CDR2 (germline): MNHEY, SVGAGI. J gave up 5 bases and V 6 bases, and 6 bases lay outside the gene matches. The CDR3 is made up of 13 amino acids. CDR3 coding DNA: TGTGCCAGCAGAACCACAGGGGAGACTGAAGCTTTCTTT. Translated: CASRTTGETEAFF.

V and J are TRBV5-3 and TRBJ2-7; D remains unclear. TRBV5-3 is marked as an open reading frame, function uncertain. There are 15 residues in the CDR3. The V end was cut by 1 base, the J end by 0 bases, with 11 bases between. The CDR3 DNA reads as TGTGCCAGAAGCTTGAACGGCAGGATCTCCTACGAGCAGTACTTC. Its protein product is CARSLNGRISYEQYF.

The chain joins TRBV11-1 to TRBJ1-2; 10 bases are a match to TRBD1. The CDR3 length is 15 residues. Trimming took 5 bases from V and 7 from J; bases not matched to a gene: 10. Per germline, CDR1 SGHAT and CDR2 FQDESV (reference sequence). CDR3 sequence: CASSATDRGRGGYTF. CDR3 DNA: TGTGCCAGCAGCGCAACTGACAGGGGGCGAGGTGGCTACACCTTC.

The chain has TRBV9 and TRBJ2-1, with 12 bases fitting TRBD2. The V segment lost 4 bases and the J segment 3 bases; nucleotides outside the gene matches: 2. Germline V gene sequence: CDR1 SGDLS, CDR2 YYNGEE. The CDR3 consists of 15 residues. CDR3 sequence reads: CASSPGLAGYNEQFF. In DNA form, the CDR3 reads TGTGCCAGCAGCCCGGGACTAGCGGGCTACAATGAGCAGTTCTTC.

This chain uses TRBV3-1 (or the pseudogene TRBV3-2) with TRBJ2-1, with 10 bases aligning to TRBD1. The CDR3 runs 16 residues. The V segment lost 3 bases and the J segment 3 bases; nucleotides outside the gene matches: 5. CDR1 is LGHDT and CDR2 is YNNKEL in the germline V gene (reference sequence). The CDR3 DNA sequence: TGTGCCAGCAGCCAGGACAGGGGGAAGATCTACAATGAGCAGTTCTTC. Amino acids: CASSQDRGKIYNEQFF.